The clone carrying this T cell receptor (beta chain) has just a few counts. The study enrolled healthy HIV-negative adults without recent acute infections or vaccinations as donors. The data originate from a study of shared clonotypes between healthy human individuals. DNA at about 0.2 ug, around 30,000 T cell genomes, went into sorted-subset replicate PCRs. Profiled with immunoSEQ multiplex PCR; TCRdb holds only in-frame clones, not every one. The repertoire holds approximately 640,000 clones, with about 78% as singletons. This receptor was obtained from a woman in her thirties in good health. The specimen was memory CD4+ T cells sorted from blood. Sample subset: CD45RA-negative fraction.

The CDR3 DNA is TGTGCCATCAGTGAGTCGACAGCGGGAGTCGGCGAGCAGTACTTC. This gives the protein CAISESTAGVGEQYF. V gene TRBV10-3 combines with J gene TRBJ2-7; the match to TRBD2 covers 8 bases. V was clipped by 0 bases and J by 6 bases; unmatched bases: 7. Germline CDR1 ENHRY, CDR2 SYGVKD. The CDR3 has 15 amino acids.